Each of the 25 T cell receptor beta chains below was sequenced from the same sample in a study of T-cell reconstitution after alpha-beta-depleted transplantation in children. Unique molecular identifiers tagged the TCRbeta library. TCRdb itself ran the PCR reads through MiXCR, one entry per CDR3 protein. The sample consists of around 300,000 distinct CDR3 sequences, around 20% of them appearing once. This specimen consisted of PBMCs, mostly from graft donor cells, obtained 180 days after TCRalphabeta/CD19-depleted stem cell transplant. The receptors shown here come from a male patient between 5 and 17 years old who had a stem cell transplant for acute lymphoblastic leukemia, so the T cells may come from the graft donor.

The V gene is TRBV27, the J gene TRBJ2-3, with no clear D. Germline assignment: CDR1 MNHEY and CDR2 SMNVEV (reference sequence). Between the trimmed V and J ends, which lost 2 bases and 7 bases, there was a span of 16 bases. The CDR3 is made up of 15 amino acids. The CDR3 sequence: CASSLSLGIVYTQYF. The DNA for the CDR3 is TGTGCCAGCAGTTTAAGTCTAGGTATCGTATATACGCAGTATTTT.

V and J are TRBV9 and TRBJ2-5; D possibly matches TRBD1 or TRBD2 (6 bases each). Germline-derived CDR1 and CDR2 are SGDLS and YYNGEE. The CDR3 consists of 14 residues. V lost 0 bases, J lost 1 base, and 7 bases lay in between. DNA for the CDR3: TGTGCCAGCAGCGTAGAGGGGGGCCAAGAGACCCAGTACTTC. It specifies CASSVEGGQETQYF.

The chain joins TRBV5-6 to TRBJ2-7; 8 bases are a match to TRBD2. CDR1 and CDR2 from the germline V gene are SGHDT and YYEEEE. Unmatched junction bases numbered 13, after V lost 3 bases and J lost 2 bases. There are 17 residues in the CDR3. CDR3 nucleotides: TGTGCCAGCAGCTACCCGGGACTAGATCTTTGGACCTACGAGCAGTACTTC. The encoded protein is CASSYPGLDLWTYEQYF. Full variable domain (rest looked up from reference TRBV5-6 and TRBJ2-7): DAGVTQSPTHLIKTRGQQVTLRCSPKSGHDTVSWYQQALGQGPQFIFQYYEEEERQRGNFPDRFSGHQFPNYSSELNVNALLLGDSALYLCASSYPGLDLWTYEQYFGPGTRLTVT.

This clonotype was seen repeatedly, ten times or more. The chain links TRBV6-4 to TRBJ2-1; 7 bases align to TRBD2. Germline V gene data show CDR1 as MRHNA and CDR2 as SNTAGT. This CDR3 is 13 amino acids long. V lost 4 bases, J lost 9 bases, and 6 bases stayed unmatched. CDR3 region: CASSGSSGAEQFF. DNA of the CDR3: TGTGCCAGCAGTGGTTCGAGCGGGGCTGAGCAGTTCTTC.

The V gene is TRBV3-1, the J gene TRBJ2-7, with 9 bases fitting TRBD1. Per the germline V gene, CDR1 is LGHDT and CDR2 is YNNKEL (reference sequence). V shed 5 bases, J shed 5 bases, and the junction held 10 bases outside the gene matches. The CDR3 is 15 amino acids. In DNA form, the CDR3 reads TGTGCCAGCAGCAGCCGGGACAGGGCCCTCGACGAGCAGTACTTC. It is translated as CASSSRDRALDEQYF.

A few counts support this clonotype. The J gene is TRBJ2-3, the V gene TRBV5-1; 7 bases are a match to TRBD2. This CDR3 is 15 amino acids long. Germline CDR1 and CDR2: SGHRS and YFSETQ. With 2 bases clipped from V and 0 bases from J, the junction kept 3 bases outside the gene matches. CDR3 region: CASSFSGPSTDTQYF. The CDR3 nucleotides read TGCGCCAGCAGCTTTAGCGGGCCAAGCACAGATACGCAGTATTTT.

This clonotype has a handful of counts. This chain uses TRBV11-2 with TRBJ2-7, with D perhaps assigned TRBD1 or TRBD2 (5 bases each). Trimming removed 4 bases from V and 1 base from J, with 14 bases in between. The CDR3 covers 15 residues. CDR1 and CDR2 from the germline V gene are SGHAT and FQNNGV. CDR3 residues: CASSYGAHYSYEQYF. In nucleotides, the CDR3 is TGTGCCAGCAGCTACGGGGCTCATTATTCCTACGAGCAGTACTTC. Drawing the rest from reference TRBV11-2 and TRBJ2-7, the complete variable domain is EAGVAQSPRYKIIEKRQSVAFWCNPISGHATLYWYQQILGQGPKLLIQFQNNGVVDDSQLPKDRFSAERLKGVDSTLKIQPAKLEDSAVYLCASSYGAHYSYEQYFGPGTRLTVT.

In this sample, this clonotype turned up a few times. This chain joins TRBV29-1 and TRBJ2-5; TRBD1 aligns across 8 bases. V was clipped by 5 bases and J by 5 bases; unmatched bases: 7. The CDR3 runs 13 residues. Germline CDR1 reads SQVTM; CDR2 reads ANQGSEA. As DNA, the CDR3 is TGCAGCGTTCACGTTACAGGGGGGGAGACCCAGTACTTC. This encodes CSVHVTGGETQYF.

This clonotype was picked up a small number of times. The chain employs TRBV20-1 and TRBJ2-7; D ambiguous. With 0 bases removed from V and 9 bases from J, the gap between germline ends came to 21 bases. In germline, CDR1 is DFQATT, CDR2 SNEGSKA (reference sequence). CDR3 length: 15 amino acids. The CDR3 DNA is TGCAGTGCTAGAGACCCCCCGGCCCCCCTACCAGGGCAGTACTTC. It specifies CSARDPPAPLPGQYF.

The V call is TRBV2, the J call TRBJ2-7, with 9 bases lining up with TRBD1. Germline V gives CDR1 SNHLY, CDR2 FYNNEI. The J segment lost 1 base and the V segment lost 6 bases, leaving 7 bases of the junction unmatched. CDR3 length equals 15 residues. The CDR3 sequence: CASSGQGLGSYEQYF. The CDR3 coding sequence is TGTGCCAGCAGCGGACAGGGGCTTGGTTCCTACGAGCAGTACTTC.

This clonotype was seen more than once but under ten times. V is TRBV20-1 and J is TRBJ2-7, with D possibly called TRBD1 or TRBD2 (5 bases each). This CDR3 region has 15 residues. Between the trimmed V and J ends, which lost 1 base and 2 bases, there was a span of 15 bases. The germline CDR1 and CDR2 sequences are DFQATT and SNEGSKA (reference sequence). CDR3 coding DNA: TGCAGTGCTAGAGCTCCGGGGACGGTAACCTACGAGCAGTACTTC. It codes for CSARAPGTVTYEQYF.

This clonotype was found a few times. The chain employs TRBV4-1 and TRBJ2-7; 9 bases map to TRBD2. CDR3 size: 15 residues. Per germline, CDR1 MGHRA and CDR2 YSYEKL. The junction had 2 bases not matched to a gene; V was cut back by 2 bases and J by 0 bases. This chain's CDR3 is CASSQLAGVSYEQYF. The CDR3 DNA sequence: TGCGCCAGCAGCCAATTAGCGGGGGTCTCCTACGAGCAGTACTTC.

This sequence joins TRBV12-3 or TRBV12-4 and TRBJ2-7, with no clear D. This CDR3 is 13 amino acids long. V was cut by 5 bases and J by 0 bases, with 8 bases left in between. This chain's CDR3 is CASSASLSYEQYF. CDR3 bases: TGTGCCAGCAGTGCCTCCCTCTCCTACGAGCAGTACTTC.

The chain joins TRBV9 to TRBJ1-5; maybe TRBD1 (6 bases). This CDR3 spans 17 amino acids. Between the trimmed V and J ends, which lost 0 bases and 3 bases, there was a span of 16 bases. Germline CDR1 and CDR2: SGDLS and YYNGEE. CDR3 protein: CASSVGGGDAVNQPQHF. The CDR3 DNA follows: TGTGCCAGCAGCGTAGGAGGGGGGGATGCGGTCAATCAGCCCCAGCATTTT.

This clonotype was picked up a small number of times. This chain uses TRBV5-1 with TRBJ2-7; 8 nucleotides match TRBD2. The CDR3 length is 16 residues. Trimming removed 4 bases from V and 2 bases from J; junction bases left unmatched: 11. Germline V gene data show CDR1 as SGHRS and CDR2 as YFSETQ. In DNA, the CDR3 is TGCGCCAGCAGCCCCCCGGCGACTAGCGACACCTACGAGCAGTACTTC. Its protein product is CASSPPATSDTYEQYF.

This clonotype has more than one count but fewer than ten. The CDR3 DNA is TGTGCCAGCAGTTTAACCCAGCACGTAAACACTGAAGCTTTCTTT. It translates to CASSLTQHVNTEAFF. The genes are TRBV12-3 or TRBV12-4 and TRBJ1-1; no clear D gene. The CDR3 length is 15 residues. V lost 2 bases and J 2 bases, leaving 12 bases between the germline ends.

This clonotype was recorded a few times. V and J are TRBV7-9 and TRBJ2-3; the D is unclear. Trimming pared 1 base from V and 11 bases from J, leaving 4 bases between. The CDR3 consists of 10 residues. CDR1 is SEHNR, CDR2 FQNEAQ, per germline (reference sequence). The CDR3 is CASSLVEQYF. The DNA of the CDR3 is TGTGCCAGCAGCTTAGTCGAGCAGTATTTT. Looking up the rest from reference TRBV7-9 and TRBJ2-3 gives the full variable domain: DTGVSQNPRHKITKRGQNVTFRCDPISEHNRLYWYRQTLGQGPEFLTYFQNEAQLEKSRLLSDRFSAERPKGSFSTLEIQRTEQGDSAMYLCASSLVEQYFGPGTRLTVL.

This chain links TRBV15 with TRBJ1-2; D uncertain. Germline loops: CDR1 LNHNV, CDR2 YYDKDF (reference sequence). The CDR3 has 13 amino acids. Trimming stripped 9 bases from V and 6 bases from J, with 17 bases between. CDR3 sequence reads: CATGFMGWDGYTF. As DNA, the CDR3 is TGTGCCACTGGGTTTATGGGTTGGGATGGCTACACCTTC.

The rearrangement links TRBV25-1 to TRBJ2-5; tentatively, D is TRBD2 (6 bases). V lost 3 bases and J 2 bases, leaving 19 bases between the germline ends. CDR3 length: 17 amino acids. Per the germline V gene, CDR1 is MGHDK and CDR2 is SYGVNS. CDR3 in amino acids: CASSEGDIAGSQETQYF. The CDR3, as DNA: TGTGCCAGCAGTGAGGGAGATATTGCGGGAAGTCAAGAGACCCAGTACTTC.

V usage is TRBV27 and J usage is TRBJ2-7, with D tentatively TRBD2 (6 bases). CDR1 is MNHEY, CDR2 SMNVEV, per germline (reference sequence). The CDR3 totals 14 residues. V lost 2 bases and J 3 bases, leaving 11 bases between the germline ends. The CDR3 nucleotides read TGTGCCAGCAGTTTAGGAGGGTACCACTACGAGCAGTACTTC. It is translated as CASSLGGYHYEQYF.

The J gene is TRBJ2-7, the V gene TRBV3-1; D is possibly TRBD2 (5 bases). There are 14 residues in the CDR3. Germline CDR1 is LGHDT and CDR2 is YNNKEL (reference sequence). Trimming cost V 0 bases and J 3 bases, with 9 bases left between them. The CDR3 coding sequence is TGTGCCAGCAGCCAAGATCATGGAGGCTACGAGCAGTACTTC. It specifies CASSQDHGGYEQYF.

The J gene is TRBJ2-5, the V gene TRBV5-1; D might be TRBD1 or TRBD2, each matching 5 bases. CDR3 length equals 13 residues. Germline V lookup: CDR1 SGHRS, CDR2 YFSETQ. The V gene lost 4 bases and the J gene lost 5 bases, with 12 bases spanning the gap. This CDR3 reads CASSGGRRETQYF. The CDR3 DNA sequence: TGCGCCAGCAGCGGGGGAAGGAGGGAGACCCAGTACTTC.

This clonotype has just a few counts. The chain recombines TRBV9 with TRBJ1-5; possible D gene TRBD1, 5 bases. This CDR3 region has 14 residues. V lost 0 bases and J lost 3, with 7 bases in between. Germline CDR1 and CDR2: SGDLS and YYNGEE. CDR3 nucleotides: TGTGCCAGCAGCGTAGAAGGGGTCAATCAGCCCCAGCATTTT. This codes for CASSVEGVNQPQHF.

The table lists this clonotype with a few counts. This chain joins TRBV6-6 and TRBJ1-5, with D uncertain. Trimming removed 7 bases at V and 4 bases at J, with 11 bases between. Germline loops: CDR1 MNHNY, CDR2 SVGAGI (reference sequence). The CDR3 has 13 amino acids. CDR3 DNA: TGTGCCAGCACCTACGGATATAATCAGCCCCAGCATTTT. Its protein is CASTYGYNQPQHF.

This clonotype has just a few counts. This chain joins TRBV5-1 and TRBJ2-3; D not resolved. The CDR3 loop spans 14 amino acids. Germline assignment: CDR1 SGHRS and CDR2 YFSETQ. V gave up 4 bases and J gave up 3 bases, with 12 bases separating them. This CDR3 reads CASSLTPTTDTQYF. CDR3 nucleotide sequence: TGCGCCAGCAGCCTGACTCCTACAACAGATACGCAGTATTTT.